The 19 T cell receptor beta chains listed next were all sequenced from one sample in a study of blood T cell repertoires in COVID-19. The protocol was immunoSEQ multiplex PCR, while the TCRdb copy is restricted to in-frame clones and leaves out a portion. The repertoire holds 93,000 or so clones, with roughly 80% as singletons. Sequencing was carried out using peripheral blood. The source is a human donor in a cohort sampled during active COVID-19.

The chain is built from TRBV5-6 and TRBJ2-5; 8 bases are a match to TRBD1. Germline CDR1 SGHDT, CDR2 YYEEEE. Losses at the gene ends were 0 bases for V and 5 bases for J; bases not matched to a gene: 6. CDR3 length equals 15 residues. CDR3 amino acids: CASSLERTGYETQYF. As DNA, the CDR3 is TGTGCCAGCAGCTTGGAACGGACAGGGTATGAGACCCAGTACTTC.

Remarks on this clone: In this CDR3 the conserved last residue, phenylalanine or tryptophan, is missing, so a read error is likely. No DNA is shown, since the ends of the CDR3 on it are uncertain; the CDR3 is the one TCRdb lists. The chain is built from TRBV19 and TRBJ2-3; the table names TRBD2, a call not compared with the DNA. The CDR3 is 13 amino acids in total, end residues counted. Per the germline V gene, CDR1 is LNHDA and CDR2 is SQIVND (reference sequence). This CDR3 reads CASSRATLGSRSP.

The chain couples TRBV6-5 to TRBJ1-3; D is possibly TRBD1 (6 bases). The germline V gene has CDR1 MNHEY and CDR2 SVGAGI. This CDR3 comprises 15 residues. V lost 8 bases, J lost 0 bases, and 14 bases lay in between. CDR3 nucleotides: TGTGCCAGCCTCGACAGGCCGCCCTCTGGAAACACCATATATTTT. Its protein product is CASLDRPPSGNTIYF.

J is TRBJ2-2 and V is TRBV9, with TRBD1 identical over 11 bases. Looked up from germline, CDR1 is SGDLS and CDR2 is YYNGEE. J was trimmed by 4 bases and V by 4 bases; bases with no gene match: 6. The CDR3 loop spans 16 amino acids. The CDR3 region has the DNA TGTGCCAGCAGCCCGGGACAGGGGGGTTTCACCGGGGAGCTGTTTTTT. Its protein product is CASSPGQGGFTGELFF.

The chain employs TRBV7-3 and TRBJ2-1, with D maybe TRBD1 (6 bases). The germline V gene has CDR1 SGHTA and CDR2 FQGTGA. The CDR3 runs 16 residues. The ends were cut back, 2 bases at V and 3 bases at J, with 14 bases in the middle. The CDR3, as DNA: TGTGCCAGCAGCTTAGGGACACCAAACAGCTACAATGAGCAGTTCTTC. Translation gives CASSLGTPNSYNEQFF.

This chain links TRBV5-4 with TRBJ2-3; 8 bases agree with TRBD2. This CDR3 is 15 amino acids long. V dropped 1 base and J dropped 4; count of bases not matched to a gene: 5. From germline, CDR1 is SGHNT and CDR2 YYREEE (reference sequence). CDR3 in amino acids: CASSLMRGESDTQYF. CDR3 coding DNA: TGTGCCAGCAGCTTGATGCGGGGGGAGTCAGATACGCAGTATTTT. The full variable domain, with the rest looked up from reference TRBV5-4 and TRBJ2-3, is ETGVTQSPTHLIKTRGQQVTLRCSSQSGHNTVSWYQQALGQGPQFIFQYYREEENGRGNFPPRFSGLQFPNYSSELNVNALELDDSALYLCASSLMRGESDTQYFGPGTRLTVL.

The CDR3 loop is CASSTTGDSNYGYTF. CDR3 DNA: TGCGCCAGCAGCACAACAGGGGATTCTAACTATGGCTACACCTTC. The chain joins TRBV5-1 to TRBJ1-2, with TRBD1 identical over 7 bases. Germline V gene sequence: CDR1 SGHRS, CDR2 YFSETQ. The CDR3 has 15 amino acids. The V segment lost 4 bases and the J segment 0 bases; nucleotides outside the gene matches: 6.

This chain uses TRBV11-1 with TRBJ1-6; tentatively, D is TRBD1 (6 bases). This CDR3 is 14 amino acids long. The V gene's germline CDR1 is SGHAT and CDR2 FQDESV (reference sequence). V lost 2 bases to trimming and J lost 7 bases, with 9 bases between them. The CDR3 nucleotides are TGTGCCAGCAGCTTATATCAGGGGAATTCACCCCTCCACTTT. Encoded protein: CASSLYQGNSPLHF.

The table lists this clone with a few counts. The chain joins TRBV28 to TRBJ1-5, with a possible D match to TRBD1 (6 bases). CDR1 is MDHEN and CDR2 is SYDVKM in the germline V gene. The V end lost 6 bases, the J end lost 4 bases, and 13 bases lay between the germline ends. The CDR3 is made up of 14 amino acids. The CDR3 protein is CASRSTGQNQPQHF. CDR3 coding DNA: TGTGCCAGCAGGTCCACAGGGCAAAATCAGCCCCAGCATTTT.

The V and J genes are TRBV5-6 and TRBJ2-3; 8 positions agree with TRBD1. In germline, CDR1 is SGHDT, CDR2 YYEEEE. CDR3 length equals 15 residues. Trimming took 1 base from V and 4 from J; bases not matched to a gene: 5. CDR3 in DNA: TGTGCCAGCAGCTTGTTTCAGGGGGCCTCAGATACGCAGTATTTT. Translation gives CASSLFQGASDTQYF.

As to this clone: This same CDR3 is encoded by further DNA sequences in the sample. This chain connects TRBV10-2 to TRBJ2-5, with TRBD2 matching 7 bases. The CDR3 sequence is 13 residues long. The J segment lost 4 bases and the V segment lost 6 bases, leaving 5 bases of the junction unmatched. CDR1 WSHSY and CDR2 SAAADI come from the germline V gene. CDR3 in amino acids: CASSPTGGETQYF. In nucleotides, the CDR3 is TGCGCCAGCAGCCCAACGGGGGGAGAGACCCAGTACTTC.

The chain couples TRBV7-2 to TRBJ1-1; no clear D gene. V lost 0 bases, J lost 0 bases, and 11 bases lay in between. The CDR3 is made up of 16 amino acids. The germline gives CDR1 SGHTA, CDR2 FQGNSA. CDR3 sequence (DNA): TGTGCCAGCAGCTTAGCGTCGGGGTTCTTGAACACTGAAGCTTTCTTT. It specifies CASSLASGFLNTEAFF.

The chain recombines TRBV2 with TRBJ1-1, with 7 bases fitting TRBD1. Germline assignment: CDR1 SNHLY and CDR2 FYNNEI. Trimming took 8 bases from V and 4 from J; bases not matched to a gene: 10. This CDR3 is built from 14 residues. The CDR3 region has the DNA TGTGCCAGCCGAGAGGGGGCGAGAAGCACTGAAGCTTTCTTT. Protein sequence: CASREGARSTEAFF.

This rearrangement joins TRBV5-6 to TRBJ2-7, with a tentative D call TRBD1 (5 bases). Trimming pared 7 bases from V and 6 bases from J, leaving 14 bases between. The CDR3 contains 12 residues. CDR1 SGHDT and CDR2 YYEEEE come from the germline V gene. CDR3: CASGRQFTEQYF. DNA for the CDR3: TGTGCCAGCGGCCGACAGTTCACCGAGCAGTACTTC.

The chain employs TRBV6-1 and TRBJ1-1; D is unresolved. The germline CDR1 and CDR2 sequences are MNHNS and SASEGT. CDR3 size: 13 residues. V gave up 3 bases and J gave up 0 bases, with 5 bases separating them. The chain's CDR3 is CASSEEMNTEAFF. The CDR3 coding sequence is TGTGCCAGCAGTGAGGAGATGAACACTGAAGCTTTCTTT.

V is TRBV30 and J is TRBJ2-2, with TRBD2 matching over 10 bases. The V gene end was trimmed by 0 bases and the J gene end by 6 bases; junction bases not matched to a gene: 4. Germline CDR1 is GTSNPN and CDR2 is SVGIG (reference sequence). The CDR3 has 15 amino acids. CDR3 sequence (DNA): TGTGCCTGGAGTGTGCCGGGACTAGCGCCCGGGGAGCTGTTTTTT. It encodes CAWSVPGLAPGELFF.

V gene TRBV7-2 combines with J gene TRBJ1-2, with 8 positions matching TRBD1. Germline lookup yields CDR1 SGHTA and CDR2 FQGNSA. Trimming took 5 bases from V and 7 from J; bases not matched to a gene: 12. The CDR3 covers 15 residues. CDR3 region: CASSPWTGPRGGYTF. CDR3 nucleotide sequence: TGTGCCAGCAGCCCCTGGACAGGGCCGAGGGGTGGCTACACCTTC.

This chain links TRBV7-9 with TRBJ1-5; tentative D call: TRBD1 (5 bases). The CDR3 loop spans 14 amino acids. Per the germline V gene, CDR1 is SEHNR and CDR2 is FQNEAQ (reference sequence). Trimming removed 5 bases at V and 3 bases at J, with 11 bases between. DNA for the CDR3: TGTGCCAGCAGCGGAGGGACGGACAATCAGCCCCAGCATTTT. Amino acid sequence: CASSGGTDNQPQHF.

This sequence joins TRBV19 and TRBJ2-6; 8 bases match TRBD1. The germline gives CDR1 LNHDA, CDR2 SQIVND (reference sequence). CDR3 length: 16 amino acids. V lost 6 bases to trimming and J lost 1 base; unmatched junction nucleotides: 5. As DNA, the CDR3 is TGTGCCAGTAGGATGACAGGGGATTCTGGGGCCAACGTCCTGACTTTC. Its protein is CASRMTGDSGANVLTF.